The present TCR beta chain was sequenced within a study of T cells in Graves' hyperthyroidism and ophthalmopathy. The study, taken as a whole, reports: Most thyroid clonotypes expanded above 0.001 were also detected in blood.

Notes on this clonotype: The antigen is unknown. One end of the junction varies from germline; a read error may be responsible.

RNA transcripts served as the template for amplifying TCR beta CDR3 regions. The TCR CDR3 was amplified in a first-round RT-PCR using the HTBI primer set. TCRdb re-called the multiplex PCR reads through MiXCR, storing one row per CDR3 protein. The sample has 600,000 to 650,000 distinct CDR3 sequences; 20% are singletons. In germline, CDR1 is SGHNT, CDR2 YENEEA. The CDR3 runs to 17 residues. This chain links TRBV11-3 with TRBJ2-1, with D possibly matching TRBD2 (6 bases). The TCR was taken from a man younger than 40 with Graves' ophthalmopathy. Material for sequencing was blood. As DNA, the CDR3 is TGCGCCAGCAGCCAACTTGACCTTCTCCCCGCGGGGAATGAGCAGTTCTTC. It yields the protein CASSQLDLLPAGNEQFF. The full variable domain, completed using reference TRBV11-3 and TRBJ2-1, is EAGVVQSPRYKIIEKKQPVAFWCNPISGHNTLYWYLQNLGQGPELLIRYENEEAVDDSQLPKDRFSAERLKGVDSTLKIQPAELGDSAVYLCASSQLDLLPAGNEQFFGPGTRLTVL.